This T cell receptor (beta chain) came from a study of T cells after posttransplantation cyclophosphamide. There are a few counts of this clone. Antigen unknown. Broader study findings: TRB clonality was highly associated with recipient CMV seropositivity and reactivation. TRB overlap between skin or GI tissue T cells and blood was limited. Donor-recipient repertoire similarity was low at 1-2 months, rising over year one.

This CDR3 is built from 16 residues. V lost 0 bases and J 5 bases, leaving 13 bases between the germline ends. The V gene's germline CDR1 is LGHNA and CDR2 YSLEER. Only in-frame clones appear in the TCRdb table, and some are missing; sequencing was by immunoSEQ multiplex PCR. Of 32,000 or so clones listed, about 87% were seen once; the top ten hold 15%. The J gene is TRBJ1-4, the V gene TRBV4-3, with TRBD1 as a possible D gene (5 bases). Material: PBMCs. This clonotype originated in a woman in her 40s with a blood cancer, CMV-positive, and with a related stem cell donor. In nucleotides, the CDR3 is TGCGCCAGCAGCCAAGAAAAGTCCCAGGGCAATGAAAAACTGTTTTTT. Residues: CASSQEKSQGNEKLFF.